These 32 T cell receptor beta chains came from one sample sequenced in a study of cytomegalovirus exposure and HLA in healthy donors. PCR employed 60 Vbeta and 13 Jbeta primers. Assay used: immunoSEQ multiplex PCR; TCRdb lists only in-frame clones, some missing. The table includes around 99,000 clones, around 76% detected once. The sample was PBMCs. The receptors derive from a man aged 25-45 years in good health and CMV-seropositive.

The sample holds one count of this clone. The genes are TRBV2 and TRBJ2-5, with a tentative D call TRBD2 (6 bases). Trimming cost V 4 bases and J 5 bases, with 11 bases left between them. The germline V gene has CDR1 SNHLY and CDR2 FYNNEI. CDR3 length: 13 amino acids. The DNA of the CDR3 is TGTGCCAGCAGTGGGCGGGGAGATGAGACCCAGTACTTC. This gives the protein CASSGRGDETQYF.

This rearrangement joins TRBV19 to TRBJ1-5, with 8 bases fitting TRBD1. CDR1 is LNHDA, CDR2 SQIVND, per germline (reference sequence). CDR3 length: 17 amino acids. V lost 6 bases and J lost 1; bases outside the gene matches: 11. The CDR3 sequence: CASSLRGLQGSNQPQHF. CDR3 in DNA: TGTGCCAGTAGCCTCAGGGGGCTACAGGGAAGCAATCAGCCCCAGCATTTT. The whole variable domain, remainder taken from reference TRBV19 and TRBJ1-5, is DGGITQSPKYLFRKEGQNVTLSCEQNLNHDAMYWYRQDPGQGLRLIYYSQIVNDFQKGDIAEGYSVSREKKESFPLTVTSAQKNPTAFYLCASSLRGLQGSNQPQHFGDGTRLSIL.

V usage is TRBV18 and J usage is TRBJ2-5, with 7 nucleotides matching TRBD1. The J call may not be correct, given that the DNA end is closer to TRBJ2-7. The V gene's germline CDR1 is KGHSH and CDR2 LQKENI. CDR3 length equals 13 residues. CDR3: CASSPPTGDEQYF. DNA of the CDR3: TGTGCCAGCTCACCACCTACAGGGGACGAGCAGTACTTC.

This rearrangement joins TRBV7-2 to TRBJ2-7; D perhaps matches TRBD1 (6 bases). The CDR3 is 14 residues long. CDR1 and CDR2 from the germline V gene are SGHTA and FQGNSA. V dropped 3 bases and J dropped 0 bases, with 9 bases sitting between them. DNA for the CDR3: TGTGCCAGCAGCTTCACAGGGATCTCCTACGAGCAGTACTTC. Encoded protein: CASSFTGISYEQYF.

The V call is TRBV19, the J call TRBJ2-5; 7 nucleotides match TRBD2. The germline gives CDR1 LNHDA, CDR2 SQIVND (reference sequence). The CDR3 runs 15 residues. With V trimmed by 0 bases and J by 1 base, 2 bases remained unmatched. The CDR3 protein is CASSIDGGGQETQYF. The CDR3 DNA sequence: TGTGCCAGTAGTATAGATGGGGGGGGCCAAGAGACCCAGTACTTC.

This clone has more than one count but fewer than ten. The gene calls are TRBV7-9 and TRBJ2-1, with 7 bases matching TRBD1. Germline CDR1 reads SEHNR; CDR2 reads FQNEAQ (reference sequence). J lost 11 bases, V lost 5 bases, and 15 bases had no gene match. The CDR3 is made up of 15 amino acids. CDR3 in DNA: TGTGCCAGCAGCGAACCGGGACAGCCAAGAAGTAAGCAGTTCTTC. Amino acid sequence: CASSEPGQPRSKQFF.

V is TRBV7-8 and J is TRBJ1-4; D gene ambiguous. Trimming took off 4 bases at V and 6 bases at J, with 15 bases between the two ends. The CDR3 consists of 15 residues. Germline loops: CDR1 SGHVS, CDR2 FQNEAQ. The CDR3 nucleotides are TGTGCCAGCAGCTCATTTCGGAGGCGGGATGAAAAACTGTTTTTT. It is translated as CASSSFRRRDEKLFF. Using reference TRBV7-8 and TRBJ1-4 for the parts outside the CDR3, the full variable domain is GAGVSQSPRYKVAKRGQDVALRCDPISGHVSLFWYQQALGQGPEFLTYFQNEAQLDKSGLPSDRFFAERPEGSVSTLKIQRTQQEDSAVYLCASSSFRRRDEKLFFGSGTQLSVL.

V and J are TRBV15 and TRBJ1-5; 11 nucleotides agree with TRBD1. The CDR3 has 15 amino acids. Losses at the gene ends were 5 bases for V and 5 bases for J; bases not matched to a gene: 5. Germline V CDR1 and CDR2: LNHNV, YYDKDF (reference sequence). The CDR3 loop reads CATSGGTGGDQPQHF. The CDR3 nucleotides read TGTGCCACCAGCGGCGGGACAGGGGGGGATCAGCCCCAGCATTTT.

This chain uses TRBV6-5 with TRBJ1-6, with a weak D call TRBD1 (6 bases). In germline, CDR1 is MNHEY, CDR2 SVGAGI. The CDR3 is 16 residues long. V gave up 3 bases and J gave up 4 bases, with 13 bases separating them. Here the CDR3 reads CASSYGEGEYNSPLHF. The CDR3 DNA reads TGTGCCAGCAGTTATGGCGAGGGGGAGTATAATTCACCCCTCCACTTT.

The CDR3 nucleotides read TGCGCCAGCAGCCCAGGGCTATCCGTGGGCGAGCAGTACTTC. This sequence encodes CASSPGLSVGEQYF. This chain connects TRBV5-1 to TRBJ2-7; weak D call: TRBD1 (5 bases). Trimming took off 4 bases at V and 6 bases at J, with 17 bases between the two ends. Germline CDR1 reads SGHRS; CDR2 reads YFSETQ. The CDR3 runs 14 residues.

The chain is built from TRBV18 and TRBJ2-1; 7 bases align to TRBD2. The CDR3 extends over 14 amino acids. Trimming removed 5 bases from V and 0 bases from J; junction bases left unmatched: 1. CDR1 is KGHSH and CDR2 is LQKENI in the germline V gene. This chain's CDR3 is CASSGTTSYNEQFF. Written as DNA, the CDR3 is TGTGCCAGCTCAGGGACTACCTCCTACAATGAGCAGTTCTTC.

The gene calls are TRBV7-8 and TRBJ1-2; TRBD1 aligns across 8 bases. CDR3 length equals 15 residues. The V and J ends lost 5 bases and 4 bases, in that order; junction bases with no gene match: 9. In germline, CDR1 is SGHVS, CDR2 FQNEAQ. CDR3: CASSVAGTGFYGYTF. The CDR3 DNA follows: TGTGCCAGCAGCGTTGCCGGGACAGGATTCTATGGCTACACCTTC.

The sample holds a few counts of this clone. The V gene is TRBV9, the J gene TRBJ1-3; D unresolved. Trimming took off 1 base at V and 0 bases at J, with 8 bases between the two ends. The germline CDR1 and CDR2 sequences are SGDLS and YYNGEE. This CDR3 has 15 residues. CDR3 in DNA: TGTGCCAGCAGCGTAAGCGGGTACTCTGGAAACACCATATATTTT. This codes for CASSVSGYSGNTIYF.

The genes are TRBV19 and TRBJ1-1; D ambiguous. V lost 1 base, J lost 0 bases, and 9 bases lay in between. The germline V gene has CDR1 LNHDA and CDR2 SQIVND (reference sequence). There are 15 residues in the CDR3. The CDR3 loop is CASSIGPDMNTEAFF. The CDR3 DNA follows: TGTGCCAGTAGTATAGGCCCTGACATGAACACTGAAGCTTTCTTT. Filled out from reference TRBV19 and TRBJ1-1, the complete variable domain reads DGGITQSPKYLFRKEGQNVTLSCEQNLNHDAMYWYRQDPGQGLRLIYYSQIVNDFQKGDIAEGYSVSREKKESFPLTVTSAQKNPTAFYLCASSIGPDMNTEAFFGQGTRLTVV.

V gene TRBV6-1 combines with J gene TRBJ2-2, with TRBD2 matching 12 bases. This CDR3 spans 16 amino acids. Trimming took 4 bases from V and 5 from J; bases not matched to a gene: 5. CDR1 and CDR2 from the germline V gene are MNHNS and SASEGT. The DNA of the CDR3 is TGTGCCAGCAGTGGAAGGACTAGCGGGGCGACCGGGGAGCTGTTTTTT. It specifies CASSGRTSGATGELFF.

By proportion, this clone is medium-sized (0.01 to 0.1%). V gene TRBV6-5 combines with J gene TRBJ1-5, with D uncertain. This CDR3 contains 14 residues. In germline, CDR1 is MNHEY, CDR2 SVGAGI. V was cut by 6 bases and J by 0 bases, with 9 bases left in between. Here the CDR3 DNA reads TGTGCCAGCAGCCGTTATAATAGCAATCAGCCCCAGCATTTT. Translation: CASSRYNSNQPQHF.

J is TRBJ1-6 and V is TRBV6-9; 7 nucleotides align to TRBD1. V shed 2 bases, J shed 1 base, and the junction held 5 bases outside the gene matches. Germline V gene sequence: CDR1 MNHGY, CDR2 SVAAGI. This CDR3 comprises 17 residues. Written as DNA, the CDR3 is TGTGCCAGCAGTTATGCAAAGGGACAGTCCTATAATTCACCCCTCCACTTT. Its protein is CASSYAKGQSYNSPLHF.

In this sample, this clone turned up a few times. As DNA, the CDR3 is TGTGCCAGCAGTGGGACATTTTTAGGGGGCACTGAAGCTTTCTTT. Its protein product is CASSGTFLGGTEAFF. The rearrangement links TRBV6-1 to TRBJ1-1, with D maybe TRBD1 (6 bases). CDR3 length: 15 amino acids. Trimming removed 4 bases at V and 4 bases at J, with 16 bases between. The V gene's germline CDR1 is MNHNS and CDR2 SASEGT.

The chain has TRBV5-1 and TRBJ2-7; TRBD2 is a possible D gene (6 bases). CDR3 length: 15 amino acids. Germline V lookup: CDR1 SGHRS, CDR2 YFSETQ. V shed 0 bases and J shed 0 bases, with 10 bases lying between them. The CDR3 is CASSLDGGTSYEQYF. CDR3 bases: TGCGCCAGCAGCTTGGATGGCGGGACCTCCTACGAGCAGTACTTC.

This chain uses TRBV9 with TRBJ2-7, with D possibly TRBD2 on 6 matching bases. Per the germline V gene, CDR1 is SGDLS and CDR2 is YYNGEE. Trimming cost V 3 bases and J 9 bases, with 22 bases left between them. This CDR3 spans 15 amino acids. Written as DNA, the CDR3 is TGTGCCAGCAGCGCCAGACCCTCGTGGGGGGAGAGGCAGTACTTC. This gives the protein CASSARPSWGERQYF.

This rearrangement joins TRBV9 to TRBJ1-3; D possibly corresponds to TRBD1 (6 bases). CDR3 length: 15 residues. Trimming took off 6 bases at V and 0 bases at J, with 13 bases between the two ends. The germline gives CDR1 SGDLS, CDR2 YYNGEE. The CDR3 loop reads CASNRGASSGNTIYF. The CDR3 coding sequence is TGTGCCAGCAACCGGGGGGCGAGCTCTGGAAACACCATATATTTT.

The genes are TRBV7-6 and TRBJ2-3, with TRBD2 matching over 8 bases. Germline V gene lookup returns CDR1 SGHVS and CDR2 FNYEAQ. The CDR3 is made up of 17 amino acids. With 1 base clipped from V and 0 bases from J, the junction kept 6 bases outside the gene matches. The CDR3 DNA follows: TGTGCCAGCAGCTTAGTATCCCTAGCGGGTAGCACAGATACGCAGTATTTT. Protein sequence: CASSLVSLAGSTDTQYF.

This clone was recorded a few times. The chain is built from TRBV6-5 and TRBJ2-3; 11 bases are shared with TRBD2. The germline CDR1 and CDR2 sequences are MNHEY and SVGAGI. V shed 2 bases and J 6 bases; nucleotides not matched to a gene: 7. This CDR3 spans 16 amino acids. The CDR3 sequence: CASSYDLAGGRDTQYF. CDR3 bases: TGTGCCAGCAGTTACGACCTAGCGGGGGGCCGGGATACGCAGTATTTT.

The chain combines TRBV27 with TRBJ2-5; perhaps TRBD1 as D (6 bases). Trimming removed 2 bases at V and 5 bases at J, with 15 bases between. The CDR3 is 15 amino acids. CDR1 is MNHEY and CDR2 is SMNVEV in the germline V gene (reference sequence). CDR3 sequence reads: CASSLRGTGRETQYF. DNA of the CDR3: TGTGCCAGCAGTTTACGCGGTACAGGGCGGGAGACCCAGTACTTC.

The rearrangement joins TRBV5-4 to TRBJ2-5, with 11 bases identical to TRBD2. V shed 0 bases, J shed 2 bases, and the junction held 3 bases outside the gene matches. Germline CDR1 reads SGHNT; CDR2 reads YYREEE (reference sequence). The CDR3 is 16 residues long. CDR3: CASSLGTSGLQETQYF. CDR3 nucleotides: TGTGCCAGCAGCTTGGGGACTAGCGGGTTACAAGAGACCCAGTACTTC. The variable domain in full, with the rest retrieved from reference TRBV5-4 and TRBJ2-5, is ETGVTQSPTHLIKTRGQQVTLRCSSQSGHNTVSWYQQALGQGPQFIFQYYREEENGRGNFPPRFSGLQFPNYSSELNVNALELDDSALYLCASSLGTSGLQETQYFGPGTRLLVL.

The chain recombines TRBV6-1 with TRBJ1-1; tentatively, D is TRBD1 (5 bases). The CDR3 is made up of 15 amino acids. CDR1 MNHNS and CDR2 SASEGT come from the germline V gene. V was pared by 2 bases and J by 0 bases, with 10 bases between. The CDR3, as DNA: TGTGCCAGCAGTGAACCCGGGGGAATGAACACTGAAGCTTTCTTT. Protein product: CASSEPGGMNTEAFF.

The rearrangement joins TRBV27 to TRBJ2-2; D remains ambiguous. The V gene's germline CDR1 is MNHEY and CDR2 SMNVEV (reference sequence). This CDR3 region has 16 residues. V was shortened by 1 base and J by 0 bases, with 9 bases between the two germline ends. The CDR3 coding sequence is TGTGCCAGCAGTTTATTTGGGCAGTCGAACACCGGGGAGCTGTTTTTT. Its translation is CASSLFGQSNTGELFF.

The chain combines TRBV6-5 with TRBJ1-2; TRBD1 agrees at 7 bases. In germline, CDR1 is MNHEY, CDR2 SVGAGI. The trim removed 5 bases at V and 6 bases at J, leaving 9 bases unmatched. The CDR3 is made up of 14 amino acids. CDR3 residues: CASSPPRDRNGYTF. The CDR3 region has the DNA TGTGCCAGCAGTCCCCCCCGGGACAGAAATGGCTACACCTTC.

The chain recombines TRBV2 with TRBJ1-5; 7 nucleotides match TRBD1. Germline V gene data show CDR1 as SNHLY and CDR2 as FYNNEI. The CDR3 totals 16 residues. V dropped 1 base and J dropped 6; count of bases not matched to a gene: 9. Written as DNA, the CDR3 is TGTGCCAGCAGTGAAGATGACAGGGTGAGGGCTCAGCCCCAGCATTTT. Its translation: CASSEDDRVRAQPQHF.

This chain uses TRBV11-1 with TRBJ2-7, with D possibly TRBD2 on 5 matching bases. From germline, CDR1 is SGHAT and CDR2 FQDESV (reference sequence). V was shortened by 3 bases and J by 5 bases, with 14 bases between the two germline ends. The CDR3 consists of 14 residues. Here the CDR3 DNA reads TGTGCCAGCAGCTTTATCCCTAGCTACCACGAGCAGTACTTC. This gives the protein CASSFIPSYHEQYF.

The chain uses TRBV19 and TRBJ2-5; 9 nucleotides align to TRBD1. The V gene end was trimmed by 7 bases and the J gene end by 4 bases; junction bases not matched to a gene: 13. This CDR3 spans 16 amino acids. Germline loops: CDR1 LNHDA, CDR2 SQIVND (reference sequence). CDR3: CASTADGTGRSETQYF. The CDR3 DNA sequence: TGTGCCAGTACCGCAGACGGGACAGGGAGATCAGAGACCCAGTACTTC.

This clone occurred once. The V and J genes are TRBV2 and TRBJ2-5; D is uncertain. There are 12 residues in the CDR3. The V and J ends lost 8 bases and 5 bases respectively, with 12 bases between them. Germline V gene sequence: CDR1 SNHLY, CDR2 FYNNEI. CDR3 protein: CASRPQRETQYF. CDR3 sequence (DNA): TGTGCCAGCCGGCCCCAGAGGGAGACCCAGTACTTC. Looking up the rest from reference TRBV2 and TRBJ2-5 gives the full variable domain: EPEVTQTPSHQVTQMGQEVILRCVPISNHLYFYWYRQILGQKVEFLVSFYNNEISEKSEIFDDQFSVERPDGSNFTLKIRSTKLEDSAMYFCASRPQRETQYFGPGTRLLVL.